This TCR beta chain was identified during a study of CD8+CD57+ T cells in acquired aplastic anemia. Study at large: The DNA of sorted CD4+ and CD8+ cells averaged 3.2 ug. For CD4+ cells, healthy donors had an average of about 10 million reads. Whole-study results and caveats: It was found that more than 25 CD8+ CDR3 sequences were shared between patients and controls.

The use of genomic DNA as template underpinned the TCR beta VDJ and CDR3 profiling. Each CDR3 protein is one row after TCRdb ran MiXCR on the reads. The sample lists some 240,000 distinct CDR3 sequences, 34% seen once, with roughly 1.1% in the top ten. A word on this clonotype: Its specificity is not known.

V shed 5 bases and J 0 bases; nucleotides not matched to a gene: 3. This CDR3 contains 15 residues. The germline V gene encodes CDR1 WNHNN and CDR2 SYGVQD (reference sequence). The clonotype originates from a human donor in good health, serving as a control. This chain joins TRBV10-1 and TRBJ2-2, with 7 bases lining up with TRBD1. Input material: sorted CD4+, CD8+, or CD8+CD57+ T cells (not recorded which) from PBMCs. The CDR3: CASSRDSANTGELFF. CDR3 bases: TGCGCCAGCAGTAGGGACAGCGCGAACACCGGGGAGCTGTTTTTT.